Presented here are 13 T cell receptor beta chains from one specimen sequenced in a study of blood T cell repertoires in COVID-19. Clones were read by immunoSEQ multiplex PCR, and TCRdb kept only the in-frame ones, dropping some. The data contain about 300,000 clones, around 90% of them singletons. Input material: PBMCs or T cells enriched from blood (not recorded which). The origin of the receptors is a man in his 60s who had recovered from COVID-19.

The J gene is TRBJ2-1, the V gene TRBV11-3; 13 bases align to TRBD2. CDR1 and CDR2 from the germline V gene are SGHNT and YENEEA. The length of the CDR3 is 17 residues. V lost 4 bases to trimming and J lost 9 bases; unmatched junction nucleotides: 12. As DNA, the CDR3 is TGTGCCAGCAGCTCCGGCCGGACTAGCGGGAGTCCTGGTGAGCAGTTCTTC. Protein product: CASSSGRTSGSPGEQFF.

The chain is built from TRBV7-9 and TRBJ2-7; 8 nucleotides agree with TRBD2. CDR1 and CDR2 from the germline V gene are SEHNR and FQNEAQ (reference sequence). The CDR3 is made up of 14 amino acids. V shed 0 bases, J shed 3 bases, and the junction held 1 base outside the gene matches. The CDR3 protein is CASSLASGIYEQYF. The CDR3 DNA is TGTGCCAGCAGCTTAGCTAGCGGGATCTACGAGCAGTACTTC.

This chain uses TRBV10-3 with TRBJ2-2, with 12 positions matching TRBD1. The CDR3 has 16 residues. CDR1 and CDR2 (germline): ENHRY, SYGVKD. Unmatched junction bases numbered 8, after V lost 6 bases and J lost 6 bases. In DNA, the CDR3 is TGTGCCATCAGGACTCCGGGACAGGGGGCGGCCGGGGAGCTGTTTTTT. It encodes CAIRTPGQGAAGELFF.

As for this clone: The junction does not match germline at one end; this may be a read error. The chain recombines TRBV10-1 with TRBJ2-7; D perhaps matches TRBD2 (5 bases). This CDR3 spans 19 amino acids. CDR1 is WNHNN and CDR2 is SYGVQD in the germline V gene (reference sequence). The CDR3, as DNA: TGCGCCAGCAGTGGACTAACACCCATCCTTATCTCCTACTCCCACGAGCAGTACTTC. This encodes CASSGLTPILISYSHEQYF.

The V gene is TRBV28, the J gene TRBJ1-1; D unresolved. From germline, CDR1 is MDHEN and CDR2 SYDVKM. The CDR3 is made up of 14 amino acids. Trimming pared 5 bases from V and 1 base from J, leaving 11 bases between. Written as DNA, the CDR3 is TGTGCCAGCAGTCCCCCTGGGAGGAACACTGAAGCTTTCTTT. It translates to CASSPPGRNTEAFF.

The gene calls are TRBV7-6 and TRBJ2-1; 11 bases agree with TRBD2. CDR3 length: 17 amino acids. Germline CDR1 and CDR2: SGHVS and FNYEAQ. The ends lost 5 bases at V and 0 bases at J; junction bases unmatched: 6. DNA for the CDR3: TGTGCCAGCAGCGACGGACTAGCGGGCCACTCCTACAATGAGCAGTTCTTC. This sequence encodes CASSDGLAGHSYNEQFF.

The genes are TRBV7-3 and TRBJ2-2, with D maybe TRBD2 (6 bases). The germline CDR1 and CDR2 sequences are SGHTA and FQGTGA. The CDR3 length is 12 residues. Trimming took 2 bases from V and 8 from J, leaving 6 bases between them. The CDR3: CASSLAGGELFF. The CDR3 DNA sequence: TGTGCCAGCAGCTTAGCGGGAGGGGAGCTGTTTTTT.

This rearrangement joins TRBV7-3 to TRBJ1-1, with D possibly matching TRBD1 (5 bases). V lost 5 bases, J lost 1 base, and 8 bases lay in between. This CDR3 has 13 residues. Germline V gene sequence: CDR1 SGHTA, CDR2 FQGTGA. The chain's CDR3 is CASSIQENTEAFF. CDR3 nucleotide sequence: TGTGCCAGCAGCATACAGGAGAACACTGAAGCTTTCTTT.

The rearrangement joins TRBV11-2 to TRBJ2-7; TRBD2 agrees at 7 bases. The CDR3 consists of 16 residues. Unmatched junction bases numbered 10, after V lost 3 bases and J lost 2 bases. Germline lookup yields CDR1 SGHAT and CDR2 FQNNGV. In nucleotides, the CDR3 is TGTGCCAGCAGCTTCCTTAGCGGGCACGCCCCCTACGAGCAGTACTTC. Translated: CASSFLSGHAPYEQYF.

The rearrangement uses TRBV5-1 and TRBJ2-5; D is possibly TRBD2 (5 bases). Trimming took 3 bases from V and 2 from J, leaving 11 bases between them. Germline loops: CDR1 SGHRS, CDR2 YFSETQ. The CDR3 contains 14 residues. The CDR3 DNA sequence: TGCGCCAGCAGCTCCTTTTCGGGGCAAGAGACCCAGTACTTC. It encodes CASSSFSGQETQYF.

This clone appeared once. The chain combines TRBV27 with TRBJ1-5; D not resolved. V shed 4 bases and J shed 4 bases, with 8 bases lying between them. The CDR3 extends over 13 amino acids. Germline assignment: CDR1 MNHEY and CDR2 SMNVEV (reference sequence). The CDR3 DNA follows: TGTGCCAGCAGTTCTTTCAGGAATCAGCCCCAGCATTTT. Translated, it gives CASSSFRNQPQHF.

The CDR3, as DNA: TGTGCCAGCATCAGACTAGCGGGCCTTTACAATGAGCAGTTCTTC. It yields the protein CASIRLAGLYNEQFF. This chain connects TRBV7-2 to TRBJ2-1; the match to TRBD2 covers 10 bases. The CDR3 runs 15 residues. With 7 bases clipped from V and 4 bases from J, the junction kept 7 bases outside the gene matches. Germline lookup yields CDR1 SGHTA and CDR2 FQGNSA. The whole variable domain, filled in from reference TRBV7-2 and TRBJ2-1, reads GAGVSQSPSNKVTEKGKDVELRCDPISGHTALYWYRQSLGQGLEFLIYFQGNSAPDKSGLPSDRFSAERTGGSVSTLTIQRTQQEDSAVYLCASIRLAGLYNEQFFGPGTRLTVL.

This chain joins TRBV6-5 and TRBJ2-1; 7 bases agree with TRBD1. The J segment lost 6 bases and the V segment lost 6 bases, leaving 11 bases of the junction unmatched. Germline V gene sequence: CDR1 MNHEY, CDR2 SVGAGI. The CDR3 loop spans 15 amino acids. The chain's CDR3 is CASRDPGTARNEQFF. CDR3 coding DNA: TGTGCCAGCAGGGATCCCGGGACAGCTCGCAATGAGCAGTTCTTC.